Listed here are 2 T cell receptor beta chains from one sample, sequenced in a study of early T cells in non-severe SARS-CoV-2 infection. TCRdb re-called the 5' RACE reads with MiXCR, one entry per CDR3 protein. The sample holds around 84,000 distinct CDR3 sequences; 13% to 15% are singletons and the top ten take over 6.5%. What was sequenced was whole blood. All receptors derive from an adult who was a healthcare worker with PCR-confirmed SARS-CoV-2 infection or an uninfected control (not recorded which).

In this sample, this clonotype turned up many times. The chain uses TRBV5-1 and TRBJ2-5; 10 positions match TRBD2. The V gene's germline CDR1 is SGHRS and CDR2 YFSETQ. The junction had 9 bases not matched to a gene; V was cut back by 3 bases and J by 4 bases. The CDR3 is made up of 16 amino acids. Here the CDR3 reads CASSWASGSFGETQYF. In DNA, the CDR3 is TGCGCCAGCAGCTGGGCTAGCGGGAGCTTTGGAGAGACCCAGTACTTC.

V is TRBV29-1 and J is TRBJ2-1, with D possibly TRBD1 on 5 matching bases. The CDR3 is 12 residues long. The V gene lost 3 bases and the J gene lost 9 bases, with 12 bases spanning the gap. In germline, CDR1 is SQVTM, CDR2 ANQGSEA. In DNA form, the CDR3 reads TGCAGCGTTGACAGGGCAAGCAGTGAGCAGTTCTTC. This codes for CSVDRASSEQFF.